These 20 T cell receptor beta chains came from one sample sequenced in a study of blood T cell repertoires in COVID-19. The table came from immunoSEQ multiplex PCR; TCRdb's copy has only in-frame clones and leaves some out. The table lists around 260,000 clones, roughly 88% of them singletons. What was sequenced was peripheral blood. These receptors were collected from a human donor with COVID-19, enrolled during active disease. The donor label of this sample is uncertain.

The rearrangement links TRBV6-5 to TRBJ2-1; perhaps TRBD2 as D (6 bases). The V gene's germline CDR1 is MNHEY and CDR2 SVGAGI. The CDR3 is 13 residues long. Trimming removed 5 bases from V and 12 bases from J, with 17 bases in between. The DNA of the CDR3 is TGTGCCAGCAGTCCTCCGACTAGTTTCGGGCAGTTCTTC. Translated: CASSPPTSFGQFF.

This rearrangement joins TRBV5-4 to TRBJ2-7, with D tentatively TRBD2 (5 bases). The CDR3 is 13 residues long. The germline V gene has CDR1 SGHNT and CDR2 YYREEE (reference sequence). Trimming took 4 bases from V and 7 from J, leaving 15 bases between them. The CDR3 protein is CASSLAGSQEQYF. The CDR3 bases are TGTGCCAGCAGCCTCGCGGGTTCCCAAGAGCAGTACTTC.

The chain joins TRBV4-1 to TRBJ1-6; 7 bases are a match to TRBD1. With 0 bases clipped from V and 6 bases from J, the junction kept 5 bases outside the gene matches. Germline V gene data show CDR1 as MGHRA and CDR2 as YSYEKL. The CDR3 runs 16 residues. The CDR3 here is CASSQDSHRGNSPLHF. The CDR3 coding sequence is TGCGCCAGCAGCCAAGACTCGCACAGGGGTAATTCACCCCTCCACTTT.

The gene calls are TRBV28 and TRBJ1-3; D possibly corresponds to TRBD1 (5 bases). The CDR3 covers 17 residues. Per the germline V gene, CDR1 is MDHEN and CDR2 is SYDVKM. Trimming stripped 6 bases from V and 1 base from J, with 19 bases between. CDR3 in amino acids: CASSRWGAGGSGNTIYF. The CDR3 coding sequence is TGTGCCAGCAGCCGTTGGGGCGCCGGAGGGTCTGGAAACACCATATATTTT.

The V gene is TRBV6-1, the J gene TRBJ1-2; 8 nucleotides match TRBD1. Germline CDR1 reads MNHNS; CDR2 reads SASEGT. The CDR3 contains 17 residues. V gave up 3 bases and J gave up 7 bases; unmatched junction bases: 16. For the CDR3, the DNA is TGTGCCAGCAGTGAGGGTGGTGTAGGGCAGGGGGCGCCTGGCTACACCTTC. This encodes CASSEGGVGQGAPGYTF.

V and J are TRBV5-1 and TRBJ2-5; possible D gene TRBD1, 7 bases. The ends were cut back, 0 bases at V and 4 bases at J, with 10 bases in the middle. Germline CDR1 SGHRS, CDR2 YFSETQ. The CDR3 is 14 residues long. CDR3 protein: CASSLGQGGETQYF. In nucleotides, the CDR3 is TGCGCCAGCAGCTTGGGACAGGGAGGAGAGACCCAGTACTTC.

V and J are TRBV5-6 and TRBJ1-1; D is possibly TRBD1 (6 bases). CDR1 and CDR2 (germline): SGHDT, YYEEEE. V lost 4 bases, J lost 3 bases, and 19 bases lay in between. The CDR3 spans 16 residues. This CDR3 reads CASSGRDTQRYTEAFF. CDR3 nucleotides: TGTGCCAGCAGCGGCCGGGACACCCAAAGGTACACTGAAGCTTTCTTT.

This clone came up a few times. The chain recombines TRBV19 with TRBJ2-2; perhaps TRBD1 as D (5 bases). The germline CDR1 and CDR2 sequences are LNHDA and SQIVND (reference sequence). This CDR3 is 15 amino acids long. V shed 5 bases and J shed 7 bases, with 17 bases lying between them. The CDR3 DNA reads as TGTGCCAGTAGTCCAGGGTCCATCCGGGTCGGGGAGCTGTTTTTT. The encoded protein is CASSPGSIRVGELFF.

The chain has TRBV6-1 and TRBJ2-2, with 7 bases fitting TRBD2. The V gene end was trimmed by 2 bases and the J gene end by 3 bases; junction bases not matched to a gene: 6. This CDR3 contains 16 residues. Germline CDR1 and CDR2: MNHNS and SASEGT. The DNA of the CDR3 is TGTGCCAGCAGTGAACCGGGGGGTTTATACACCGGGGAGCTGTTTTTT. This translates into CASSEPGGLYTGELFF.

The chain links TRBV5-4 to TRBJ1-4; 10 bases line up with TRBD1. J was trimmed by 7 bases and V by 4 bases; bases with no gene match: 7. Germline-derived CDR1 and CDR2 are SGHNT and YYREEE (reference sequence). The CDR3 runs to 15 residues. The DNA for the CDR3 is TGTGCCAGCAGCGTAGGACAGGGGGACGGTGAAAAACTGTTTTTT. This codes for CASSVGQGDGEKLFF. Full variable domain (missing parts from reference TRBV5-4 and TRBJ1-4): ETGVTQSPTHLIKTRGQQVTLRCSSQSGHNTVSWYQQALGQGPQFIFQYYREEENGRGNFPPRFSGLQFPNYSSELNVNALELDDSALYLCASSVGQGDGEKLFFGSGTQLSVL.

This clone was detected a few times. V usage is TRBV29-1 and J usage is TRBJ1-5; TRBD1 matches 10 bases. Trimming took 6 bases from V and 6 from J; bases not matched to a gene: 8. From germline, CDR1 is SQVTM and CDR2 ANQGSEA. The CDR3 has 14 amino acids. Here the CDR3 DNA reads TGCAGCGTCAGACAGGGGGCTCCGGGTCAGCCCCAGCATTTT. This codes for CSVRQGAPGQPQHF.

The chain carries TRBV27 and TRBJ2-1, with D perhaps TRBD2 (6 bases). The germline V and J ends were trimmed by 3 bases and 2 bases, with 11 bases remaining between them. Germline CDR1 and CDR2: MNHEY and SMNVEV (reference sequence). The CDR3 sequence is 15 residues long. As DNA, the CDR3 is TGTGCCAGCAGTTTCCAAGCGGGCACCTACAATGAGCAGTTCTTC. The encoded protein is CASSFQAGTYNEQFF.

The chain joins TRBV4-1 to TRBJ1-3, with TRBD1 identical over 9 bases. The length of the CDR3 is 16 residues. J lost 4 bases, V lost 4 bases, and 8 bases had no gene match. Germline V gene lookup returns CDR1 MGHRA and CDR2 YSYEKL. For the CDR3, the DNA is TGCGCCAGCAGCCCGGCGGGGACAGGGAAGGGAAACACCATATATTTT. Its translation: CASSPAGTGKGNTIYF.

V gene TRBV15 combines with J gene TRBJ2-1; 12 bases map to TRBD2. This CDR3 is built from 15 residues. The trim removed 2 bases at V and 8 bases at J, leaving 4 bases unmatched. Per germline, CDR1 LNHNV and CDR2 YYDKDF (reference sequence). The CDR3 DNA reads as TGTGCCACCAGCAGACTAGCGGGAGGGCCTCATGAGCAGTTCTTC. Protein: CATSRLAGGPHEQFF.

The rearrangement links TRBV27 to TRBJ2-5, with a tentative D call TRBD2 (6 bases). This CDR3 has 12 residues. From germline, CDR1 is MNHEY and CDR2 SMNVEV (reference sequence). V was shortened by 5 bases and J by 3 bases, with 7 bases between the two germline ends. CDR3 in amino acids: CASSAGKETQYF. The CDR3 bases are TGTGCCAGCAGTGCGGGGAAAGAGACCCAGTACTTC.

V gene TRBV7-2 combines with J gene TRBJ1-4, with TRBD1 identical over 7 bases. Trimming removed 5 bases from V and 4 bases from J; junction bases left unmatched: 4. The length of the CDR3 is 14 residues. Germline CDR1 and CDR2: SGHTA and FQGNSA. DNA for the CDR3: TGTGCCAGCAGCCGGGACAGCAGTAATGAAAAACTGTTTTTT. Encoded protein: CASSRDSSNEKLFF.

The chain couples TRBV19 to TRBJ1-5; a weak D match, TRBD1 (5 bases). The V end was cut by 6 bases, the J end by 0 bases, with 12 bases between. The CDR3 extends over 15 amino acids. Germline V lookup: CDR1 LNHDA, CDR2 SQIVND (reference sequence). The CDR3 here is CASRTPGISNQPQHF. The CDR3 coding sequence is TGTGCCAGTAGAACGCCAGGGATTAGCAATCAGCCCCAGCATTTT.

The chain has TRBV18 and TRBJ1-4; D gene ambiguous. The CDR3 covers 15 residues. The germline V gene has CDR1 KGHSH and CDR2 LQKENI. Trimming shortened V by 3 bases and J by 0 bases, and 8 bases separated the two germline ends. The CDR3 here is CASSPISATNEKLFF. The CDR3 nucleotides are TGTGCCAGCTCACCCATTAGTGCAACTAATGAAAAACTGTTTTTT.

As regards this clone: The same CDR3 arises from other DNA sequences in this sample as well. The genes are TRBV29-1 and TRBJ1-1; TRBD1 matches at 7 bases. The CDR3 runs 12 residues. Germline assignment: CDR1 SQVTM and CDR2 ANQGSEA. The V segment lost 1 base and the J segment 5 bases; nucleotides outside the gene matches: 1. The CDR3 DNA sequence: TGCAGCGTTGAAGCAGGGGGTACTGAAGCTTTCTTT. It is translated as CSVEAGGTEAFF. The whole variable domain, remainder taken from reference TRBV29-1 and TRBJ1-1, is SAVISQKPSRDICQRGTSLTIQCQVDSQVTMMFWYRQQPGQSLTLIATANQGSEATYESGFVIDKFPISRPNLTFSTLTVSNMSPEDSSIYLCSVEAGGTEAFFGQGTRLTVV.

V usage is TRBV24-1 and J usage is TRBJ1-2; tentatively, D is TRBD1 (5 bases). With 4 bases removed from V and 8 bases from J, the gap between germline ends came to 16 bases. The CDR3 consists of 14 residues. Per germline, CDR1 KGHDR and CDR2 SFDVKD. For the CDR3, the DNA is TGTGCCACCAGTGAACCTGCTCAGGGTTTAGGCTACACCTTC. Its protein product is CATSEPAQGLGYTF.